This TCR beta chain was captured by sequencing in a study of T cell repertoires in cytomegalovirus infection. TCRdb analysed the reads with MiXCR anew, one entry per CDR3 protein. The repertoire holds about 360,000 distinct CDR3 sequences, 15% to 20% seen once, with roughly 8.7% in the top ten. This TCR came from a human donor in good health (CMV status not recorded). Some clones in this sample may be carry-over from other donors' samples. Material for sequencing was PBMCs.

This chain's CDR3 is CSVEENVQGSYEQYF. For the CDR3, the DNA is TGCAGCGTTGAAGAAAACGTGCAGGGCTCCTACGAGCAGTACTTC. The chain carries TRBV29-1 and TRBJ2-7, with D maybe TRBD1 (5 bases). Germline values: CDR1 SQVTM, CDR2 ANQGSEA. V gave up 0 bases and J gave up 0 bases, with 12 bases separating them. The CDR3 sequence is 15 residues long.